Presented here are 10 T cell receptor beta chains from one specimen sequenced in a study of T cells in pancreatic ductal adenocarcinoma. No neoadjuvant therapy was given to the selected pancreatic ductal adenocarcinoma patients before their surgery. Assay: immunoSEQ multiplex PCR; the TCRdb copy retains only in-frame clones and omits some. The repertoire consists of around 94,000 clones, with around 96% occurring once and the leading ten covering 3.1%. The sample comprised PBMCs. Receptor source: a human donor with pancreatic ductal adenocarcinoma.

The chain carries TRBV11-2 and TRBJ2-1; possible D gene TRBD2, 6 bases. Between the trimmed V and J ends, which lost 6 bases and 4 bases, there was a span of 22 bases. This CDR3 is built from 17 residues. Germline lookup yields CDR1 SGHAT and CDR2 FQNNGV. CDR3 sequence reads: CASRPQTPDGLYNEQFF. CDR3 nucleotides: TGTGCCAGCAGACCACAAACCCCGGACGGACTATACAATGAGCAGTTCTTC.

The gene calls are TRBV19 and TRBJ2-3, with TRBD2 matching 8 bases. Germline V CDR1 and CDR2: LNHDA, SQIVND (reference sequence). CDR3 size: 16 residues. The ends lost 3 bases at V and 6 bases at J; junction bases unmatched: 11. In nucleotides, the CDR3 is TGTGCCAGTAGTATGGGGCGGGAGGCTGTGAGGGATACGCAGTATTTT. Amino acid sequence: CASSMGREAVRDTQYF.

V gene TRBV10-3 combines with J gene TRBJ2-1; 7 nucleotides line up with TRBD2. The V segment lost 0 bases and the J segment 7 bases; nucleotides outside the gene matches: 3. The length of the CDR3 is 14 residues. CDR1 is ENHRY, CDR2 SYGVKD, per germline. CDR3 DNA: TGTGCCATCAGTGAGTCGGGCGGGAGTAATGAGCAGTTCTTC. It is translated as CAISESGGSNEQFF.

The V gene is TRBV7-8, the J gene TRBJ2-2, with D unresolved. Germline values: CDR1 SGHVS, CDR2 FQNEAQ. Trimming took 2 bases from V and 0 from J, leaving 7 bases between them. The CDR3 consists of 15 residues. CDR3 DNA sequence: TGTGCCAGCAGCTTATCAGGCGCGAACACCGGGGAGCTGTTTTTT. Its protein product is CASSLSGANTGELFF. Drawing the rest from reference TRBV7-8 and TRBJ2-2, the complete variable domain is GAGVSQSPRYKVAKRGQDVALRCDPISGHVSLFWYQQALGQGPEFLTYFQNEAQLDKSGLPSDRFFAERPEGSVSTLKIQRTQQEDSAVYLCASSLSGANTGELFFGEGSRLTVL.

This rearrangement joins TRBV2 to TRBJ2-7; perhaps TRBD1 as D (6 bases). The CDR3 covers 13 residues. V lost 3 bases and J 5 bases, leaving 11 bases between the germline ends. Looked up from germline, CDR1 is SNHLY and CDR2 is FYNNEI. CDR3 loop: CASSDNRAHEQYF. In nucleotides, the CDR3 is TGTGCCAGCAGTGATAACAGGGCCCACGAGCAGTACTTC.

The gene calls are TRBV6-5 and TRBJ2-7; a possible D gene is TRBD1 (6 bases). Germline-derived CDR1 and CDR2 are MNHEY and SVGAGI. The V and J ends lost 2 bases and 5 bases respectively, with 13 bases between them. The CDR3 has 14 amino acids. This CDR3 is CASSYATGKDEQYF. The CDR3, as DNA: TGTGCCAGCAGTTACGCTACAGGGAAGGACGAGCAGTACTTC.

This rearrangement joins TRBV4-1 to TRBJ1-5; D gene uncertain. This CDR3 spans 17 amino acids. CDR1 is MGHRA and CDR2 is YSYEKL in the germline V gene. Trimming removed 4 bases from V and 3 bases from J, with 19 bases in between. The DNA of the CDR3 is TGCGCCAGCAGCCCGGATTCGGGTGGCACCCACAATCAGCCCCAGCATTTT. The encoded protein is CASSPDSGGTHNQPQHF.

In this sample, this clone turned up a few times. At the DNA level, this CDR3 is encoded by other sequences in the same sample as well. This chain links TRBV15 with TRBJ1-1; TRBD1 might be the D (6 bases). In germline, CDR1 is LNHNV, CDR2 YYDKDF (reference sequence). V was shortened by 3 bases and J by 8 bases, with 10 bases between the two germline ends. CDR3 size: 12 residues. DNA for the CDR3: TGTGCCACCAGCAGGTTAGACAGGGAAGCTTTCTTT. Translated, it gives CATSRLDREAFF.

The rearrangement links TRBV28 to TRBJ1-1, with TRBD1 as a possible D gene (6 bases). With 6 bases removed from V and 5 bases from J, the gap between germline ends came to 16 bases. CDR3 length: 14 amino acids. Germline CDR1 and CDR2: MDHEN and SYDVKM. CDR3 in amino acids: CASSPPQGGTEAFF. CDR3 bases: TGTGCCAGCAGCCCTCCACAGGGAGGGACTGAAGCTTTCTTT.

The chain recombines TRBV7-9 with TRBJ2-5, with D unclear. The V end was cut by 5 bases, the J end by 7 bases, with 11 bases between. This CDR3 is built from 12 residues. Germline CDR1 SEHNR, CDR2 FQNEAQ (reference sequence). CDR3 in DNA: TGTGCCAGCAGCCCCCTCCTTCCGACCCAGTACTTC. Encoded protein: CASSPLLPTQYF. The full variable domain, in which reference TRBV7-9 and TRBJ2-5 provide the parts outside the CDR3, is DTGVSQNPRHKITKRGQNVTFRCDPISEHNRLYWYRQTLGQGPEFLTYFQNEAQLEKSRLLSDRFSAERPKGSFSTLEIQRTEQGDSAMYLCASSPLLPTQYFGPGTRLLVL.